Each of the 15 T cell receptor beta chains below was sequenced from the same sample in a study of shared clonotypes between healthy human individuals. Repertoires were generated with immunoSEQ multiplex PCR, while TCRdb's copy carries only in-frame clones and drops some. The sample shows approximately 470,000 clones, about 85% of them seen only once. The specimen sequenced was PBMCs. Receptor source: a woman in her 40s in good health. Some clones in this sample may be carry-over from other donors' samples.

With regard to this clone: This is likely an artifact of a read error, given a far larger clone one base away. V usage is TRBV6-5 and J usage is TRBJ1-1, with D hard to call. CDR1 MNHEY and CDR2 SVGAGI come from the germline V gene. The CDR3 sequence is 14 residues long. This chain's CDR3 is CASSEGPFNTEAFF. In DNA form, the CDR3 reads TGCGCCAGCAGTGAAGGTCCTTTCAACACTGAAGCTTTCTTT.

The chain carries TRBV5-1 and TRBJ2-5, with TRBD1 identical over 8 bases. Trimming at V came to 4 bases and at J to 4 bases, leaving 9 bases not matched to a gene. The CDR3 contains 15 residues. Per germline, CDR1 SGHRS and CDR2 YFSETQ. This chain's CDR3 is CASSTQTGAGETQYF. The CDR3 nucleotides read TGCGCCAGCAGCACCCAGACAGGGGCGGGAGAGACCCAGTACTTC.

This chain connects TRBV7-9 to TRBJ1-4; 8 nucleotides agree with TRBD1. Losses at the gene ends were 4 bases for V and 6 bases for J; bases not matched to a gene: 7. CDR3 length: 15 amino acids. Germline CDR1 and CDR2: SEHNR and FQNEAQ (reference sequence). The CDR3, as DNA: TGTGCCAGCAGCTCCTACGGACAGGGAGATGAAAAACTGTTTTTT. As protein: CASSSYGQGDEKLFF.

The chain links TRBV5-4 to TRBJ2-5, with 14 bases aligning to TRBD2. Germline CDR1 is SGHNT and CDR2 is YYREEE (reference sequence). This CDR3 has 15 residues. V lost 2 bases and J lost 4; bases outside the gene matches: 1. In nucleotides, the CDR3 is TGTGCCAGCAGCTTCGGACTAGCGGGAGGAGAGACCCAGTACTTC. Its translation is CASSFGLAGGETQYF.

The rearrangement links TRBV5-4 to TRBJ1-1; maybe TRBD1 (5 bases). Trimming removed 0 bases at V and 4 bases at J, with 13 bases between. The CDR3 has 15 amino acids. Germline values: CDR1 SGHNT, CDR2 YYREEE (reference sequence). The DNA of the CDR3 is TGTGCCAGCAGCTTGGGGGGGAGCGGTGGCACTGAAGCTTTCTTT. Protein product: CASSLGGSGGTEAFF.

Only one count was recorded for this clone. The chain is built from TRBV7-9 and TRBJ2-7; 7 positions match TRBD2. This CDR3 is 12 amino acids long. V shed 6 bases, J shed 7 bases, and the junction held 6 bases outside the gene matches. In germline, CDR1 is SEHNR, CDR2 FQNEAQ (reference sequence). The DNA for the CDR3 is TGTGCCAGCAGTGAGGGAGGGTGGGAGCAGTACTTC. It encodes CASSEGGWEQYF.

Concerning this clone itself: This sample includes further DNA sequences coding for the same CDR3. The rearrangement joins TRBV18 to TRBJ2-3; D unresolved. V lost 2 bases to trimming and J lost 1 base, with 1 base between them. Germline V CDR1 and CDR2: KGHSH, LQKENI. The CDR3 totals 12 residues. CDR3 sequence: CASSPGTDTQYF. As DNA, the CDR3 is TGTGCCAGCTCACCAGGCACAGATACGCAGTATTTT.

V and J are TRBV27 and TRBJ1-5, with D possibly TRBD1 on 6 matching bases. V dropped 5 bases and J dropped 6 bases, with 11 bases sitting between them. The CDR3 has 13 residues. Germline lookup yields CDR1 MNHEY and CDR2 SMNVEV (reference sequence). CDR3 in amino acids: CASSPGTFQPQHF. CDR3 nucleotides: TGTGCCAGCAGTCCGGGGACATTTCAGCCCCAGCATTTT.

On this clone itself: A far larger clone lies a single base away; this is likely a read error. The same CDR3 can be traced to other DNA sequences in this sample. V gene TRBV4-2 combines with J gene TRBJ1-3, with a weak D call TRBD1 (5 bases). Germline V lookup: CDR1 LGHNA, CDR2 YNFKEQ. The CDR3 has 18 amino acids. CDR3 DNA sequence: TGTGCCAGCAGCCAAGATGCCCGGGACGGAAACTCTGGAAACACAATATATTTT. It is translated as CASSQDARDGNSGNTIYF.

V is TRBV9 and J is TRBJ2-4, with a weak D call TRBD1 (6 bases). The CDR3 has 15 amino acids. The V gene's germline CDR1 is SGDLS and CDR2 YYNGEE. V was cut by 0 bases and J by 3 bases, with 10 bases left in between. CDR3 in DNA: TGTGCCAGCAGCGTAGGCGTCAGGGGCAAAAACATTCAGTACTTC. It codes for CASSVGVRGKNIQYF.

DNA for the CDR3: TGTGCCAGCAGCGTCGGAGGTGGAGCCTACAATGAGCAGTTCTTC. Its translation is CASSVGGGAYNEQFF. The chain carries TRBV9 and TRBJ2-1, with D perhaps matching TRBD2 (5 bases). The length of the CDR3 is 15 residues. V lost 2 bases, J lost 2 bases, and 11 bases lay in between. Germline V gives CDR1 SGDLS, CDR2 YYNGEE.

Details on this clone: At the DNA level, this CDR3 is encoded by other sequences in the same sample as well. The J gene is TRBJ2-3, the V gene TRBV12-5, with D possibly TRBD2 on 6 matching bases. The CDR3 length is 15 residues. V shed 1 base and J shed 1 base, with 9 bases lying between them. CDR1 is LGHNT and CDR2 is FRNRAP in the germline V gene. The CDR3 nucleotides read TGTGCTAGTGGTTTGGAAGCGGGCCGCACAGATACGCAGTATTTT. Its translation: CASGLEAGRTDTQYF.

CDR3 sequence (DNA): TGTGCCAGTACTCCCGGGGGCTCTGGAAACACCATATATTTT. Its translation: CASTPGGSGNTIYF. The rearrangement joins TRBV19 to TRBJ1-3, with D maybe TRBD1 (5 bases). Germline loops: CDR1 LNHDA, CDR2 SQIVND (reference sequence). This CDR3 is 14 amino acids long. V lost 7 bases and J lost 0, with 10 bases in between.

The gene calls are TRBV19 and TRBJ1-1, with TRBD1 as a possible D gene (5 bases). CDR3 size: 12 residues. The V gene's germline CDR1 is LNHDA and CDR2 SQIVND (reference sequence). V lost 3 bases and J 3 bases, leaving 5 bases between the germline ends. The CDR3 nucleotides are TGTGCCAGTAGTATGGGGGACACTGAAGCTTTCTTT. Translation gives CASSMGDTEAFF.

This clone was seen a single time. The chain uses TRBV2 and TRBJ2-2; 10 nucleotides line up with TRBD2. The CDR3 length is 16 residues. Unmatched junction bases numbered 8, after V lost 6 bases and J lost 4 bases. Looked up from germline, CDR1 is SNHLY and CDR2 is FYNNEI. The CDR3, as DNA: TGTGCCAGCAGATTATCTAGCGGGAGAGTCACCGGGGAGCTGTTTTTT. Its protein product is CASRLSSGRVTGELFF.